The present T cell receptor (beta chain) was sequenced within a study of radiotherapy plus CTLA-4 blockade in lung cancer. Notes on the study in general: Peripheral blood showed expansion of tumor-derived TCR clones after radiotherapy and ipilimumab.

With respect to this clone: The antigen remains undetermined.

CTLA-4 blockade using ipilimumab, together with focal radiation, was received by patients with chemo-refractory metastatic non-small-cell lung cancer. This CDR3 has 12 amino acids. With 8 bases removed from V and 4 bases from J, the gap between germline ends came to 12 bases. The germline V gene encodes CDR1 MNHNS and CDR2 SASEGT. The protocol was immunoSEQ multiplex PCR, while the TCRdb copy is restricted to in-frame clones and leaves out a portion. The repertoire has 40,000 to 50,000 clones, 60% to 80% of them found once; the top ten carry 9.8%. The rearrangement joins TRBV6-1 to TRBJ2-7, with D maybe TRBD1 (5 bases). Sequencing was performed on peripheral blood, taken from a patient treated with radiotherapy plus ipilimumab. The origin of this receptor is a human donor with non-small cell lung cancer who had stable disease on radiotherapy plus ipilimumab. The CDR3 loop is CASGARWYEQYF. The DNA of the CDR3 is TGTGCCAGCGGGGCCAGGTGGTACGAGCAGTACTTC.